This TCR beta chain emerged from a study of blood T cell repertoires in COVID-19. Study overall: Researchers got acute and convalescent COVID-19 samples from the United States, Italy and Spain. T cells, B-cell-depleted T cells, or PBMCs supplied cDNA or gDNA.

In the original analysis: The assay estimated nucleated cells by amplifying reference gene primers. Assay: immunoSEQ multiplex PCR; the TCRdb copy retains only in-frame clones and omits some. D and trimming were read from the DNA, whereas the V and J calls and clone size are those reported in that table. This table has under 300,000 clones, 88% appearing once. The sample consisted of peripheral blood. The receptor was derived from a woman in her thirties or forties who had recovered from COVID-19.

The DNA for the CDR3 is TGTGCCAGCAGCTCTATTACAGGGAGGGGTAACACCATATATTTT. Translating gives CASSSITGRGNTIYF. V and J are TRBV7-8 and TRBJ1-3, with D possibly matching TRBD1 (6 bases). The germline V gene has CDR1 SGHVS and CDR2 FQNEAQ. The CDR3 has 15 amino acids. V was clipped by 4 bases and J by 7 bases, with 17 bases between them.